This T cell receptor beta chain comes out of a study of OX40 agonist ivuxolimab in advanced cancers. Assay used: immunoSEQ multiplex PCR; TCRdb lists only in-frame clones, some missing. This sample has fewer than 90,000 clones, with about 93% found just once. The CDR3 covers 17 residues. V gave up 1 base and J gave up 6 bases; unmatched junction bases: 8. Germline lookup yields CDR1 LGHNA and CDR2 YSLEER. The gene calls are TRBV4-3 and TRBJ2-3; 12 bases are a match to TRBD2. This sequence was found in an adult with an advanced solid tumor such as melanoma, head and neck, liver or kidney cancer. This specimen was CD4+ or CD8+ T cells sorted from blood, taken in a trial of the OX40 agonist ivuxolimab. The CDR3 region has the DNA TGCGCCAGCAGCCAAGCCGGACTAGCGGGGCTAGCCGATACGCAGTATTTT. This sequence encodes CASSQAGLAGLADTQYF.